Reported below is one T cell receptor beta chain. This CDR3 comprises 14 residues. In germline, CDR1 is SGHRS, CDR2 YFSETQ. Trimming cost V 4 bases and J 0 bases, with 8 bases left between them. This specimen comes from a study of blood T cell repertoires in COVID-19. Whole-study context: Acute and convalescent COVID-19 specimens originated in the United States, Italy and Spain. Sources were T cells, B-cell-depleted T cells, or PBMCs; the material itself was cDNA or gDNA.

Original data processing: Reference gene primer amplification yielded estimated nucleated cell counts. Profiling relied on immunoSEQ multiplex PCR, and the TCRdb table lists in-frame clones only, not all of them. V and J calls and clone size are as listed in that table; D and trimming were resolved from the DNA. The sample yields approximately 62,000 clones, 70% to 90% seen once. Sequencing input: peripheral blood. This clonotype was obtained from a human donor with active COVID-19. The donor label of this sample is uncertain. This chain connects TRBV5-1 to TRBJ2-4; D unresolved. CDR3 in amino acids: CASSPRLAKNIQYF. Here the CDR3 DNA reads TGCGCCAGCAGCCCCCGGTTAGCCAAAAACATTCAGTACTTC.